A selection of T cell receptor beta chains follows, all from one sample in a study of CD8+ T cells in alopecia areata. Libraries were prepared by immunoSEQ multiplex PCR; TCRdb keeps only in-frame clonotypes and omits some of them. The repertoire includes approximately 98,000 clones, under 60% of them detected once, and roughly a quarter sits in the top ten. Sequenced: NKG2D-low CD8+ T cells sorted from blood. The receptor source for this set is a human donor with alopecia areata. Each CDR3 is given with its conserved first and last residue. D genes are given only for firm matches. Clone size is stated in some rows and not others, as once, few, many or a class when expanded.

d_gene | j_gene | v_gene | abundance | CDR3nt | CDR3aa
NA | TRBJ2-2 | TRBV29-1 | few | TGCAGCGTTGATCGGCGGGATCGCACCGGGGAGCTGTTTTTT | CSVDRRDRTGELFF
NA | TRBJ1-2 | TRBV10-3 | NA | TGTGCCATCAGTGGTCCGGACGGGACCCTTCACGGAGGCTACACCTTC | CAISGPDGTLHGGYTF
NA | TRBJ2-7 | TRBV4-1 | few | TGCGCCAGCAGCCAAGACCGCTTTTACGAGCAGTACTTC | CASSQDRFYEQYF
TRBD1 | TRBJ2-1 | TRBV7-9 | NA | TGTGCCAGCAGCAGACCGGACAGGGCTGATGAGCAGTTCTTC | CASSRPDRADEQFF
NA | TRBJ1-2 | TRBV28 | NA | TGTGCCAGCGAATCGGGGCATTCCTATGGCTACACCTTC | CASESGHSYGYTF
TRBD2 | TRBJ2-7 | TRBV7-8 | NA | TGTGCCAGCAGCACCCCATTAGCGGGAGTCTACGAGCAGTACTTC | CASSTPLAGVYEQYF
TRBD1 | TRBJ1-1 | TRBV29-1 | NA | TGCAGCGTACGACAGGGGGCGGCTGAAGCTTTCTTT | CSVRQGAAEAFF
NA | TRBJ2-7 | TRBV28 | NA | TGTGCCAGCAGTTCGACAGGCGGCGGGGACTACGAGCAGTACTTC | CASSSTGGGDYEQYF
NA | TRBJ2-2 | TRBV10-3 | NA | TGTGCCATCAGTGACCCTGGGGAGAACACCGGGGAGCTGTTTTTT | CAISDPGENTGELFF
TRBD1 | TRBJ2-7 | TRBV5-1 | NA | TGCGCCAGCAGCGAACCGGGACAGGGCACCCACGAGCAGTACTTC | CASSEPGQGTHEQYF
NA | TRBJ2-6 | TRBV7-2 | NA | TGTGCCAGCAGCTTTGTCGGGTCATCTGGGGCCAACGTCCTGACTTTC | CASSFVGSSGANVLTF
TRBD2 | TRBJ2-1 | TRBV27 | NA | TGTGCCAGCAGTGGGCGGGAGTCCTACAATGAGCAGTTCTTC | CASSGRESYNEQFF
NA | TRBJ2-1 | TRBV5-4 | NA | TGTGCCAGCGGGACGGTAACTGAGTTCAACAATGAGCAGTTCTTC | CASGTVTEFNNEQFF
NA | TRBJ1-4 | TRBV29-1 | NA | TGCAGCGTCCTTGACGAAAAACTGTTTTTT | CSVLDEKLFF
NA | TRBJ2-1 | TRBV6-5 | NA | TGTGCCAGCGGTACCGGGACTGAGCAGTTCTTC | CASGTGTEQFF
NA | TRBJ1-1 | TRBV7-9 | NA | TGTGCCAGCAGCTTAGAGGGATTAGGCACTGAAGCTTTCTTT | CASSLEGLGTEAFF
NA | TRBJ1-1 | TRBV19 | many | TGTGCCAGTAGTCCCGGGGTGGCAGTCACTGAAGCTTTCTTT | CASSPGVAVTEAFF
NA | TRBJ2-5 | TRBV2 | NA | TGTGCCAGCAGTTTTTCAGGGATCCAAGAGACCCAGTACTTC | CASSFSGIQETQYF
NA | TRBJ2-3 | TRBV9 | NA | TGTGCCAGCAGCTACGAGGGTTTTTCTACAGATACGCAGTATTTT | CASSYEGFSTDTQYF
TRBD1 | TRBJ2-7 | TRBV5-1 | NA | TGCGCCAGCAGACCCGGGACAGGGGGCAACTACGAGCAGTACTTC | CASRPGTGGNYEQYF
NA | TRBJ1-1 | TRBV6-5 | NA | TGTGCCAGCAGTTACGGGACAACTGAAGCTTTCTTT | CASSYGTTEAFF
TRBD1 | TRBJ2-7 | TRBV19 | NA | TGTGCCAGTAGTCTTCCGGGACAGGGGCAGCAGTACTTC | CASSLPGQGQQYF
NA | TRBJ1-1 | TRBV5-6 | NA | TGTGCCAGCACCAATAGACAGTCTATGAACACTGAAGCTTTCTTT | CASTNRQSMNTEAFF
NA | TRBJ1-1 | TRBV19 | many | TGTGCCAGTAGACTCGGGGCGGCCACTGAAGCTTTCTTT | CASRLGAATEAFF
NA | TRBJ2-3 | TRBV7-9 | NA | TGTGCCAGCAACCACCTTCGGCTAGCAGCCGATACGCAGTATTTT | CASNHLRLAADTQYF
TRBD1 | TRBJ2-7 | TRBV13 | few | TGTGCCAGCAGCCCAGGTGGGACAGGGACTTACGAGCAGTACTTC | CASSPGGTGTYEQYF
NA | TRBJ2-5 | TRBV11-2 | NA | TGTGCCAGCAGCTCCCCAGAGACCCAGTACTTC | CASSSPETQYF
TRBD1 | TRBJ2-7 | TRBV28 | NA | TGTGCCAGCAGGGGTTGGCCCCGGGACAGGTACTACGAGCAGTACTTC | CASRGWPRDRYYEQYF
TRBD1 | TRBJ2-7 | TRBV30 | NA | TGTGCCTGGAGAGGCCCCGGGACAGACTACGAGCAGTACTTC | CAWRGPGTDYEQYF
TRBD2 | TRBJ2-1 | TRBV29-1 | NA | TGCAGCGTTCCCGGGACTAGCGGGAGGGCCTTTAATGAGCAGTTCTTC | CSVPGTSGRAFNEQFF
NA | TRBJ1-1 | TRBV7-9 | few | TGTGCCAGCAGCTTAGACGGGAACAGAAATGAAGCTTTCTTT | CASSLDGNRNEAFF
NA | TRBJ2-7 | TRBV6-6 | few | TGTGCCAGCAGTTCCGTTTCCGCCTACGAGCAGTACTTC | CASSSVSAYEQYF
NA | TRBJ1-1 | TRBV29-1 | NA | TGCAGCGTTGCTATCACTGAAGCTTTCTTT | CSVAITEAFF
NA | TRBJ2-7 | TRBV14 | once | TGTGCCAGCAGCCAGGCTCCAGTCAACGAGCAGTACTTC | CASSQAPVNEQYF
NA | TRBJ2-7 | TRBV5-1 | NA | TGCGCCAGCAGCCCATCAGGCCCCTACGAGCAGTACTTC | CASSPSGPYEQYF
TRBD2 | TRBJ2-1 | TRBV9 | NA | TGTGCCAGCAGCGGTGGCGGGGGGGAGCAGTTCTTC | CASSGGGGEQFF
NA | TRBJ2-1 | TRBV7-9 | NA | TGTGCCAGCAGCCCGGGAGTTGAGCAGTTCTTC | CASSPGVEQFF
NA | TRBJ2-7 | TRBV5-6 | NA | TGTGCCAGCAGCTCCCCCGGAGCCGCCTACGAGCAGTACTTC | CASSSPGAAYEQYF
NA | TRBJ2-7 | TRBV5-1 | NA | TGCGCCAGCAGCTTGGGCCCGGACTGGTCGTACGAGCAGTACTTC | CASSLGPDWSYEQYF
TRBD1 | TRBJ2-6 | TRBV28 | few | TGTGCCAGCAGTTCCCGGGACAGGGGGCTTTCCAGCTCTGGGGCCAACGTCCTGACTTTC | CASSSRDRGLSSSGANVLTF
TRBD2 | TRBJ2-7 | TRBV28 | few | TGTGCCAGCAGTTCCGGGACTAGCGGGATCTACGAGCAGTACTTC | CASSSGTSGIYEQYF
TRBD2 | TRBJ2-1 | TRBV9 | many | TGTGCCAGCAGCTCAACATCGGGACTAGGGACATACAATGAGCAGTTCTTC | CASSSTSGLGTYNEQFF